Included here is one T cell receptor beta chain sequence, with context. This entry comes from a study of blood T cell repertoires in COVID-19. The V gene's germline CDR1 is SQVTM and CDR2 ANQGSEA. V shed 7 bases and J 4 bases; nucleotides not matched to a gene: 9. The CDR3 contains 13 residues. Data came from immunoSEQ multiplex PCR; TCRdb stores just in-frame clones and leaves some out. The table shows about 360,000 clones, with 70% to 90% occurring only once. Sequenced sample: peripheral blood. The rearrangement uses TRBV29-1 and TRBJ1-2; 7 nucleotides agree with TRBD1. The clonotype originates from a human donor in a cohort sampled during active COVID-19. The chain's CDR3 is CSGQDRTAYGYTF. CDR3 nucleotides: TGCAGCGGGCAGGACAGGACGGCCTATGGCTACACCTTC.